This T cell receptor (beta chain) was captured in a study of T cell changes during pregnancy in multiple sclerosis. The CDR3 length is 15 residues. V dropped 2 bases and J dropped 5; count of bases not matched to a gene: 10. The germline CDR1 and CDR2 sequences are SGDLS and YYNGEE. Measured with immunoSEQ multiplex PCR; TCRdb has only the in-frame clones, and not every one. The table lists about 36,000 clones, 91% of them singletons. The receptor was derived from a female donor in good health, enrolled as a control in a pregnancy study. This chain uses TRBV9 with TRBJ2-7, with TRBD2 matching 7 bases. Specimen: CD4+ T cells from peripheral blood mononuclear cells, collected in the second trimester of pregnancy. The CDR3 coding sequence is TGTGCCAGCAGCGTTGGCGTAAAGCGGGGCGACGAGCAGTACTTC. Its translation: CASSVGVKRGDEQYF.